This T cell receptor beta chain was obtained from a study of control samples from healthy donors and cancer patients (dated by TCRdb to the early 2020s). This clone was observed a single time. Which antigen it targets is not known. It has no much larger one-base neighbor in the sample; base qualities were not kept. Taken from cysteine to valine, the CDR3 has 13 residues. Just CDR3 DNA is preserved here, 39 bases in frame from base 1. The germline V gene sets CDR1 to SGHVS and CDR2 to FQNEAQ. Trimming removed 8 bases from V and 5 bases from J; the gene matches leave 7 bases unexplained. Library prep was done by the immunoSEQ multiplex PCR assay. The table comes from immuneACCESS by way of TCRdb, which keeps in-frame sequences with V and J called. Part of the clones is missing from these tables; in studies checked, under half for an unresolved V gene and the rest for unknown reasons. Present in this sample are some 99,000 clones, around 89% of which were seen just once. The top ten clonotypes cover 15% to 20% of the sample.

The TCR was taken from a woman in her 50s in good health. The chain uses TRBV7-8 and TRBJ2-7, with TRBD2 matching 9 junction bases. The specimen sequenced was blood. The DNA is TGTGCCAGCGTGACAGGGACTAGCCACGAGCAGTACGTC. Its protein is CASVTGTSHEQYV.